This T cell receptor (beta chain) was captured by sequencing in a study of cytomegalovirus exposure and HLA in healthy donors. This CDR3 has 13 amino acids. CDR1 and CDR2 from the germline V gene are LNHDA and SQIVND (reference sequence). The V gene lost 5 bases and the J gene lost 7 bases, with 11 bases spanning the gap. PCR was performed using 60 Vbeta and 13 Jbeta primers. Produced via immunoSEQ multiplex PCR; TCRdb's table is partial and in-frame only. This sample's clone table lists roughly 34,000 clones. The sequenced sample was PBMCs. The TCR comes from a man aged 40-50 years in good health and CMV-seronegative. V and J are TRBV19 and TRBJ1-4, with D possibly TRBD1 on 6 matching bases. The CDR3 sequence is CASSGTGTEKLFF. Here the CDR3 DNA reads TGTGCCAGTAGTGGTACAGGGACTGAAAAACTGTTTTTT.